This T cell receptor beta chain is drawn from a study of blood T cells in healthy people across ages. Of note for this clonotype: At one end the junction does not follow the germline gene, possibly because of a read error.

Through a sample-barcoded 5' primer and a J-beta primer mix, a second PCR was run for roughly 6 to 11 cycles. Each TCR beta cDNA got a 12-nucleotide random molecular identifier. TCRdb recomputed calls from the 5' RACE reads with MiXCR, one row per CDR3 protein. Of about 900,000 distinct CDR3 sequences listed, approximately 67% are singletons. Sequenced: blood. The source is a man aged 25 to 45 in good health.

This chain's CDR3 is CAASRKQGWRETQYF. The CDR3 bases are TGTGCCGCCAGCAGAAAGCAGGGGTGGCGGGAGACCCAGTACTTC. V is TRBV15 and J is TRBJ2-5; a weak D match, TRBD1 (6 bases). Looked up from germline, CDR1 is LNHNV and CDR2 is YYDKDF (reference sequence). This CDR3 is built from 15 residues. Drawing the rest from reference TRBV15 and TRBJ2-5, the complete variable domain is DAMVIQNPRYQVTQFGKPVTLSCSQTLNHNVMYWYQQKSSQAPKLLFHYYDKDFNNEADTPDNFQSRRPNTSFCFLDIRSPGLGDTAMYLCAASRKQGWRETQYFGPGTRLLVL.